This T cell receptor beta chain is drawn from a study of cytomegalovirus exposure and HLA in healthy donors. Study-level findings and limits: It was approximately 150 TCR beta chains that were listed as cytomegalovirus-associated. A few chains tied to CMV proved CMV antigen-specific in vitro.

As for this clone: The target antigen is unknown.

The validation cohort, a group of over a hundred subjects, included the donors and was separate from the roughly 670-subject first cohort. CDR1 and CDR2 (germline): MNHEY, SMNVEV (reference sequence). V lost 0 bases and J 7 bases, leaving 30 bases between the germline ends. This CDR3 is built from 20 residues. Here immunoSEQ multiplex PCR was the method, and the copy in TCRdb shows in-frame clones only, minus some. The sample yields 120,000 to 150,000 clones, about nine tenths seen once. The TCR originated in a man aged 18 to 30 in good health and CMV-seropositive. Sequenced sample: PBMCs. The V gene is TRBV27, the J gene TRBJ1-2; D is perhaps TRBD1 (6 bases). This CDR3 reads CASSLSRSMTGGRALSGYTF. The CDR3, as DNA: TGTGCCAGCAGTTTATCTCGGTCCATGACTGGGGGCAGGGCACTGAGTGGCTACACCTTC.